This record concerns one TCR beta chain sequence. The sample belongs to a study of blood T cell repertoires in COVID-19. Turning to the study itself: The United States, Italy and Spain supplied acute and convalescent COVID-19 samples. The cDNA or gDNA used as material had been derived from T cells, B-cell-depleted T cells, or PBMCs.

This CDR3 has 13 amino acids. V was shortened by 5 bases and J by 4 bases, with 9 bases between the two germline ends. The germline V gene has CDR1 SEHNR and CDR2 FQNEAQ (reference sequence). Original analysis: Reference gene primer amplification gave nucleated cell count estimates. Using immunoSEQ multiplex PCR, the repertoire was profiled, and TCRdb retains in-frame clones only, with some absent. That table furnishes V, J and clone size, whereas the DNA furnished D and trimming. The sample comprises approximately 300,000 clones, around 88% of which are singletons, and roughly 1.1% rests with the top ten.

This receptor was identified in a woman in her forties or fifties with acute or convalescent COVID-19. The sequenced material came from peripheral blood. V gene TRBV7-9 combines with J gene TRBJ1-5; unclear D gene. DNA of the CDR3: TGTGCCAGCAGCCGAAGTGAGAATCAGCCCCAGCATTTT. Its protein is CASSRSENQPQHF.